The 8 T cell receptor beta chains below come from one sample, sequenced in a study of blood T cell repertoires in COVID-19. Sequencing used immunoSEQ multiplex PCR; TCRdb keeps in-frame clones, though not all of them. The profile shows about 200,000 clones, 75% to 95% of them singletons. Sequencing was done on a sample of peripheral blood. Receptors were obtained from a man in his fifties with acute or convalescent COVID-19.

The chain links TRBV24-1 to TRBJ2-1, with TRBD1 identical over 10 bases. V gave up 8 bases and J gave up 7 bases; unmatched junction bases: 4. CDR3 length: 13 residues. Germline CDR1 and CDR2: KGHDR and SFDVKD. CDR3 DNA sequence: TGTGCCACCAAAATGGACAGGGGGAATGAGCAGTTCTTC. This codes for CATKMDRGNEQFF.

This chain links TRBV2 with TRBJ2-1; 10 bases align to TRBD1. V lost 9 bases and J lost 6; bases outside the gene matches: 5. CDR1 and CDR2 (germline): SNHLY, FYNNEI. This CDR3 contains 13 residues. CDR3 residues: CASRGTGVNEQFF. As DNA, the CDR3 is TGTGCCAGTCGAGGGACAGGGGTCAATGAGCAGTTCTTC.

The DNA of the CDR3 is TGTGCTAGTGGTCCGGGCAGGGGTTTGAGAAATGAGCAGTTCTTC. Amino acids: CASGPGRGLRNEQFF. The chain employs TRBV12-5 and TRBJ2-1; the D gene is possibly TRBD1 (6 bases). V was trimmed by 5 bases and J by 7 bases, leaving 18 bases between them. The CDR3 extends over 15 amino acids. Germline values: CDR1 LGHNT, CDR2 FRNRAP.

This rearrangement joins TRBV7-3 to TRBJ2-1, with 11 nucleotides matching TRBD2. The CDR3 is 15 residues long. The trim removed 5 bases at V and 4 bases at J, leaving 4 bases unmatched. CDR1 is SGHTA and CDR2 is FQGTGA in the germline V gene. The CDR3 region is CASSLAGGVYNEQFF. In nucleotides, the CDR3 is TGTGCCAGCAGCCTAGCGGGGGGAGTTTACAATGAGCAGTTCTTC. The variable domain in full, with the rest retrieved from reference TRBV7-3 and TRBJ2-1, is GAGVSQTPSNKVTEKGKYVELRCDPISGHTALYWYRQSLGQGPEFLIYFQGTGAADDSGLPNDRFFAVRPEGSVSTLKIQRTERGDSAVYLCASSLAGGVYNEQFFGPGTRLTVL.

CDR3 nucleotides: TGTGCCAGCAGATCTACAGGGGAGGAAAAACTGTTTTTT. This gives the protein CASRSTGEEKLFF. V usage is TRBV7-9 and J usage is TRBJ1-4; 7 bases match TRBD1. The CDR3 runs to 13 residues. Germline assignment: CDR1 SEHNR and CDR2 FQNEAQ (reference sequence). V was clipped by 6 bases and J by 8 bases; unmatched bases: 6.

This sequence joins TRBV9 and TRBJ1-1; no clear D. CDR3 length equals 14 residues. Germline lookup yields CDR1 SGDLS and CDR2 YYNGEE. V was pared by 3 bases and J by 8 bases, with 17 bases between. The CDR3 reads CASSGRAGRLEAFF. Written as DNA, the CDR3 is TGTGCCAGCAGCGGACGGGCAGGACGACTAGAAGCTTTCTTT. Combining the CDR3 with reference TRBV9 and TRBJ1-1 gives the whole variable domain DSGVTQTPKHLITATGQRVTLRCSPRSGDLSVYWYQQSLDQGLQFLIQYYNGEERAKGNILERFSAQQFPDLHSELNLSSLELGDSALYFCASSGRAGRLEAFFGQGTRLTVV.

As regards this clone: Other DNA sequences in the same sample also yield this CDR3. The chain carries TRBV29-1 and TRBJ1-2, with D possibly matching TRBD1 (5 bases). This CDR3 has 12 amino acids. Germline V gene sequence: CDR1 SQVTM, CDR2 ANQGSEA. V was trimmed by 3 bases and J by 2 bases, leaving 7 bases between them. The CDR3: CSVEGRNYGYTF. DNA of the CDR3: TGCAGCGTTGAGGGGCGAAACTATGGCTACACCTTC.

The chain's CDR3 is CAISESEGFQPQHF. The CDR3 DNA reads TGTGCCATCAGTGAGTCGGAGGGGTTTCAGCCCCAGCATTTT. The V and J genes are TRBV10-3 and TRBJ1-5; D is perhaps TRBD1 (5 bases). Germline V gene lookup returns CDR1 ENHRY and CDR2 SYGVKD. Trimming cost V 0 bases and J 6 bases, with 9 bases left between them. This CDR3 is built from 14 residues.